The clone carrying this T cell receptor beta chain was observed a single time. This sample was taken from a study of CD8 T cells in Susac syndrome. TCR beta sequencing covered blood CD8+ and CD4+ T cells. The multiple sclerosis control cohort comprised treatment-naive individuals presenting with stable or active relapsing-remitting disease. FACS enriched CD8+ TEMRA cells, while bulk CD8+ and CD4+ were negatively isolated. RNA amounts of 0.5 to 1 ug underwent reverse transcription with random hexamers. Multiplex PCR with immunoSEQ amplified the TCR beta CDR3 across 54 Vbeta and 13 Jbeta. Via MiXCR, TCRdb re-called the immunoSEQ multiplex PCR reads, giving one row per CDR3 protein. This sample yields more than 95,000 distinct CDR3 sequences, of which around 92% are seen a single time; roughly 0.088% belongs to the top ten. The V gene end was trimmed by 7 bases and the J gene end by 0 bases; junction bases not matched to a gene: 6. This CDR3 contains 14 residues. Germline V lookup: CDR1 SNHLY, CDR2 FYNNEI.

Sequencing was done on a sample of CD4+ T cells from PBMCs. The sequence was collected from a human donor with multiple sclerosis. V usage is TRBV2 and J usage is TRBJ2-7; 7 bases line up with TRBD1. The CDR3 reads CASKSGQRSYEQYF. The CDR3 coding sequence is TGTGCCAGCAAATCGGGACAGCGCTCCTACGAGCAGTACTTC.